These 10 T cell receptor beta chains were sequenced from one sample in a study of T cell responses to AZD1222 COVID-19 vaccine. The method was immunoSEQ multiplex PCR; TCRdb's version includes in-frame clones alone and lacks a portion of them. The table lists some 160,000 clones, roughly nine tenths of them singletons. Sequencing used peripheral blood, obtained 28 days after the second AZD1222 dose. All receptors derive from an adult who received the AZD1222 COVID-19 vaccine.

The V gene is TRBV7-9, the J gene TRBJ1-2; D uncertain. The CDR3 runs to 13 residues. V was cut by 6 bases and J by 8 bases, with 16 bases left in between. Looked up from germline, CDR1 is SEHNR and CDR2 is FQNEAQ (reference sequence). In DNA, the CDR3 is TGTGCCAGCAGTACTGGTACGACGGGGGGCTACACCTTC. Translated: CASSTGTTGGYTF.

The gene calls are TRBV3-1 (or the pseudogene TRBV3-2) and TRBJ1-1; D uncertain. CDR1 LGHDT and CDR2 YNNKEL come from the germline V gene (reference sequence). V lost 4 bases and J lost 4, with 10 bases in between. The CDR3 runs 13 residues. The DNA for the CDR3 is TGTGCCAGCAGCCCAAGGGATTCCACTGAAGCTTTCTTT. Protein sequence: CASSPRDSTEAFF.

This clone was seen more than once but under ten times. V and J are TRBV2 and TRBJ1-2; weak D call: TRBD1 (5 bases). Germline assignment: CDR1 SNHLY and CDR2 FYNNEI. V dropped 7 bases and J dropped 4 bases, with 10 bases sitting between them. The CDR3 loop spans 12 amino acids. The CDR3 protein is CASMGPRYGYTF. DNA for the CDR3: TGTGCCAGCATGGGGCCGCGCTATGGCTACACCTTC.

This chain joins TRBV2 and TRBJ2-3; possibly TRBD2 for D (5 bases). V was pared by 1 base and J by 4 bases, with 9 bases between. Germline-derived CDR1 and CDR2 are SNHLY and FYNNEI. This CDR3 has 14 residues. The CDR3 coding sequence is TGTGCCAGCAGTGAAGACCTAGCCCCAGATACGCAGTATTTT. Encoded protein: CASSEDLAPDTQYF.

A few counts support this clone. The genes are TRBV6-5 and TRBJ1-4; 9 bases fit TRBD1. The length of the CDR3 is 15 residues. Germline V gives CDR1 MNHEY, CDR2 SVGAGI. Trimming took 5 bases from V and 2 from J; bases not matched to a gene: 3. This CDR3 is CASSPGQGTNEKLFF. CDR3 DNA: TGTGCCAGCAGTCCTGGACAGGGGACTAATGAAAAACTGTTTTTT.

This chain joins TRBV5-6 and TRBJ1-4; tentatively, D is TRBD1 (6 bases). Germline CDR1 and CDR2: SGHDT and YYEEEE. Trimming removed 1 base from V and 5 bases from J, with 15 bases in between. The CDR3 is 16 residues long. The CDR3 reads CASSLSYRAQNEKLFF. The CDR3 DNA follows: TGTGCCAGCAGCTTGTCCTACAGGGCCCAGAATGAAAAACTGTTTTTT.

V gene TRBV14 combines with J gene TRBJ2-1; a weak D match, TRBD2 (5 bases). V lost 1 base to trimming and J lost 13 bases, with 11 bases between them. Germline-derived CDR1 and CDR2 are SGHDN and FVKESK. This CDR3 has 12 residues. CDR3 region: CASSQVGRGQFF. DNA for the CDR3: TGTGCCAGCAGCCAAGTTGGGAGAGGTCAGTTCTTC.

The rearrangement links TRBV19 to TRBJ2-1; D perhaps matches TRBD2 (7 bases). Trimming removed 7 bases from V and 4 bases from J, with 23 bases in between. The CDR3 has 17 amino acids. CDR1 LNHDA and CDR2 SQIVND come from the germline V gene (reference sequence). CDR3 sequence (DNA): TGTGCCAGTACCCAATCAAGTTGGGGGGGGCTGTACAATGAGCAGTTCTTC. The encoded protein is CASTQSSWGGLYNEQFF.

The V gene is TRBV20-1, the J gene TRBJ2-1, with D perhaps matching TRBD1 (5 bases). There are 12 residues in the CDR3. Trimming took off 3 bases at V and 5 bases at J, with 8 bases between the two ends. CDR1 is DFQATT, CDR2 SNEGSKA, per germline (reference sequence). Here the CDR3 DNA reads TGCAGTGCTAGTAGGGGCGACAATGAGCAGTTCTTC. Residues: CSASRGDNEQFF.

The J gene is TRBJ1-2, the V gene TRBV10-3; possibly TRBD1 for D (5 bases). V was shortened by 3 bases and J by 7 bases, with 21 bases between the two germline ends. The germline CDR1 and CDR2 sequences are ENHRY and SYGVKD. The CDR3 is made up of 16 amino acids. The CDR3 DNA sequence: TGTGCCATCAGTGATACCGTGCGGTCATCGAGGGGTGGCTACACCTTC. Its translation is CAISDTVRSSRGGYTF.